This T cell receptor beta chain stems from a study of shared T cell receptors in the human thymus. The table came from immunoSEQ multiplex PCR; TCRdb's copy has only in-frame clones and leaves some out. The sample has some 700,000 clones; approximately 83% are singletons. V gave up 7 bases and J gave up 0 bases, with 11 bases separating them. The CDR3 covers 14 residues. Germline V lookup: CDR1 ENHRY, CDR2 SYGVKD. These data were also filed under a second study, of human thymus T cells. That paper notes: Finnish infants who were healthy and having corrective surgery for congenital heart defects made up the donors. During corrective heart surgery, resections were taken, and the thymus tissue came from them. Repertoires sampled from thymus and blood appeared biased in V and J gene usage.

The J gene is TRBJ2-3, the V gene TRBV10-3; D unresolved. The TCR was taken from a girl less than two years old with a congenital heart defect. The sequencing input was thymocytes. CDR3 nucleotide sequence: TGTGCCATCATGAGCGCTCTAAGCACAGATACGCAGTATTTT. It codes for CAIMSALSTDTQYF.